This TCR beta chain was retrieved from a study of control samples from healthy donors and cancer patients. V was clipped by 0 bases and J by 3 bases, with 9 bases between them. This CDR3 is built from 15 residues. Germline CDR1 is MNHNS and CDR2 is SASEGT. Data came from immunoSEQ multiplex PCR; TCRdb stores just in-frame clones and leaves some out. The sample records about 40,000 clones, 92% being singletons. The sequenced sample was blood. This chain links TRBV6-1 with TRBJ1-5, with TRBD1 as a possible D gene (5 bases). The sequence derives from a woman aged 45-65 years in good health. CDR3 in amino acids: CASSEAGGYNQPQHF. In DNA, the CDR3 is TGTGCCAGCAGTGAAGCGGGGGGGTACAATCAGCCCCAGCATTTT.